A selection of T cell receptor beta chains follows, all from one sample in a study of human T cells and chemical hapten exposure. TCRdb fed the RACE reads into MiXCR, producing one record per CDR3 protein. Seen here are around 260,000 distinct CDR3 sequences, about 8.6% observed once, and the top ten hold 2.3%. Specimen: whole blood, collected in connection with sensitization to the hapten diphenylcyclopropenone (DPC). The receptors shown here come from a woman in her 40s with alopecia areata. Some clones in this sample may be carry-over from other donors' samples. Each CDR3 is given without its conserved first and last residue. A clone size is listed for some rows: how often the clone was seen (once, few, many), or a class if it is expanded.

>few|TRBV7-9
ASSSQYRGGTEAF
>many|TRBV27
ASSLAGWAKNIQY
>few|TRBV29-1
SVAPTGTSSSYEQY
>few|TRBV4-3
ASSQDPGGQSVTDTQY
>.|TRBV7-9
ASSPGPANEKLF
>few|TRBV5-5
ASSLVHLNSYEQY
>.|TRBV6-5
ASSYSSRGNNEQF
>many|TRBV6-2/TRBV6-3
ASSSQGNYGYT
>.|TRBV4-3
ASSQAGGANEKLF
>.|TRBV7-8
ASSVGVQSTDTQY
>few|TRBV6-2/TRBV6-3
ASSYPPGQGGAGELF
>few|TRBV19
ASSILQGVGNEQF
>many|TRBV28
ASSPSGRGTGELF
>.|TRBV2
ASRRGGLAASTDTQY
>few|TRBV28
ASSVRGKGYNSPLH
>.|TRBV7-2
AGSWGQTNTEAF
>many|TRBV29-1
SAGTSANTGELF
>.|TRBV27
ASSQNPGTGAYEQY
>.|TRBV5-1
ASSLTAHNEQF
>.|TRBV29-1
SVVPWPGGTDTQY
>.|TRBV7-2
ASSFPHSGANVLT
>.|TRBV5-4
ASSPGTGNEQY
>.|TRBV2
ASSRGQGLNYGYT
>.|TRBV7-9
ASSRDGDVITRLF
>.|TRBV28
ASSLVRDTNYEQY
>few|TRBV28
ASSLETGVYGYT
>.|TRBV14
ASTRYQTSSTDTQY
>few|TRBV6-2/TRBV6-3
ASTQPGLAQYNEQF
>few|TRBV18
ASSPSTSGYEQY
>.|TRBV27
ASSFFASGRTGELF
>.|TRBV7-2
ASILKGADTQY
>few|TRBV29-1
SVGQGMDTEAF
>.|TRBV6-5
ASSYRQGNQPYGYT
>.|TRBV7-9
ASSQTGSTDTQY
>.|TRBV7-7
ASSHGPGGQF
>few|TRBV11-1
ASSSTSGTYNEQF
>.|TRBV6-5
ASSYGGRGYT
>many|TRBV9
ASSVDVGGYNEQF
>many|TRBV20-1
SATSVGHEQETQY
>.|TRBV11-2
ASSRTLGATYNEQF
>few|TRBV29-1
SVGDFGVDTQY
>few|TRBV7-9
ASSAGRNSGANVLT
>.|TRBV11-2
ASSLERATEAF